The next 32 T cell receptor beta chains were all read from a single sample in a study of blood T cell repertoires in COVID-19. Sequencing used immunoSEQ multiplex PCR; TCRdb keeps in-frame clones, though not all of them. The data show fewer than 120,000 clones, with 76% seen just once and roughly 3.8% held by the top ten. Sample: peripheral blood. All receptors derive from a woman aged 80 or over with acute or convalescent COVID-19.

This clone came up many times. The rearrangement uses TRBV3-1 (or the pseudogene TRBV3-2) and TRBJ2-2, with 7 bases that match TRBD2. The CDR3 length is 15 residues. Trimming took 5 bases from V and 3 from J; bases not matched to a gene: 6. Germline CDR1 and CDR2: LGHDT and YNNKEL (reference sequence). The DNA for the CDR3 is TGTGCCAGCAGCGGGGGTCTAGCGGACACCGGGGAGCTGTTTTTT. Protein: CASSGGLADTGELFF.

The count of this clone is one. This chain links TRBV6-6 with TRBJ1-5; D remains unclear. The V gene lost 5 bases and the J gene lost 2 bases, with 22 bases spanning the gap. The CDR3 is made up of 18 amino acids. Germline loops: CDR1 MNHNY, CDR2 SVGAGI (reference sequence). Here the CDR3 reads CASSLGSGKWMGNQPQHF. DNA for the CDR3: TGTGCCAGCAGTCTCGGGTCGGGAAAATGGATGGGCAATCAGCCCCAGCATTTT.

In this sample, this clone turned up a few times. The chain employs TRBV30 and TRBJ2-7; maybe TRBD2 (5 bases). The length of the CDR3 is 11 residues. CDR1 and CDR2 (germline): GTSNPN, SVGIG (reference sequence). Trimming pared 6 bases from V and 3 bases from J, leaving 9 bases between. The CDR3 sequence: CACYRDYEQYF. The CDR3 region has the DNA TGTGCCTGTTACCGGGACTACGAGCAGTACTTC. The complete variable domain, with remaining parts taken from reference TRBV30 and TRBJ2-7, reads SQTIHQWPATLVQPVGSPLSLECTVEGTSNPNLYWYRQAAGRGLQLLFYSVGIGQISSEVPQNLSASRPQDRQFILSSKKLLLSDSGFYLCACYRDYEQYFGPGTRLTVT.

This clone was counted a few times. The rearrangement uses TRBV11-3 and TRBJ2-1, with D perhaps TRBD1 (5 bases). Per the germline V gene, CDR1 is SGHNT and CDR2 is YENEEA. The CDR3 is made up of 15 amino acids. The V and J ends lost 1 base and 2 bases respectively, with 9 bases between them. CDR3 nucleotides: TGTGCCAGCAGCTTAGGTTCGACAGCCTACAATGAGCAGTTCTTC. The encoded protein is CASSLGSTAYNEQFF.

This clone was seen just once. The chain carries TRBV30 and TRBJ2-1, with a weak D call TRBD2 (6 bases). The CDR3 runs 18 residues. V lost 2 bases and J 0 bases, leaving 20 bases between the germline ends. Germline loops: CDR1 GTSNPN, CDR2 SVGIG (reference sequence). As DNA, the CDR3 is TGTGCCTGGAGTTCCGCGGGGTGGGAGCGTGGCTCCTACAATGAGCAGTTCTTC. It codes for CAWSSAGWERGSYNEQFF.

This chain connects TRBV5-1 to TRBJ2-5, with D possibly being TRBD2 (5 bases). This CDR3 is 15 amino acids long. Germline CDR1 and CDR2: SGHRS and YFSETQ. Trimming pared 5 bases from V and 2 bases from J, leaving 16 bases between. The CDR3 is CASRNGRGLQETQYF. CDR3 DNA sequence: TGCGCCAGCAGGAATGGGAGAGGGTTGCAAGAGACCCAGTACTTC.

The CDR3 DNA is TGTGCCAGCAGTTCTCCGGATCAGCCCCAGCATTTT. Protein: CASSSPDQPQHF. J is TRBJ1-5 and V is TRBV27, with D uncertain. The CDR3 sequence is 12 residues long. Germline V CDR1 and CDR2: MNHEY, SMNVEV (reference sequence). Trimming left V 4 bases short and J 5 bases short, with 6 bases between.

This clone was detected once. The rearrangement uses TRBV2 and TRBJ2-5; D perhaps matches TRBD1 (6 bases). V was cut by 5 bases and J by 5 bases, with 12 bases left in between. The CDR3 has 13 residues. Germline CDR1 reads SNHLY; CDR2 reads FYNNEI. Written as DNA, the CDR3 is TGTGCCAGCAGTAGTAACAGGGATGAGACCCAGTACTTC. This translates into CASSSNRDETQYF.

This rearrangement joins TRBV18 to TRBJ2-7; 7 bases agree with TRBD1. The germline V gene has CDR1 KGHSH and CDR2 LQKENI. The CDR3 sequence is 12 residues long. The V segment lost 5 bases and the J segment 5 bases; nucleotides outside the gene matches: 3. The CDR3 DNA reads TGTGCCAGCTCAAGGGACAGAGACGAGCAGTACTTC. This encodes CASSRDRDEQYF.

This clone was counted a few times. The CDR3 region is CASSTETGTGELFF. For the CDR3, the DNA is TGTGCCAGCAGTACCGAAACGGGCACCGGGGAGCTGTTTTTT. This chain connects TRBV2 to TRBJ2-2; D gene ambiguous. The germline V gene has CDR1 SNHLY and CDR2 FYNNEI. Trimming left V 5 bases short and J 4 bases short, with 11 bases between. CDR3 length: 14 amino acids. The entire variable domain, with the rest obtained from reference TRBV2 and TRBJ2-2, is as follows: EPEVTQTPSHQVTQMGQEVILRCVPISNHLYFYWYRQILGQKVEFLVSFYNNEISEKSEIFDDQFSVERPDGSNFTLKIRSTKLEDSAMYFCASSTETGTGELFFGEGSRLTVL.

This clone was recorded only once. The chain recombines TRBV5-1 with TRBJ2-7; 9 nucleotides align to TRBD1. The CDR3 covers 15 residues. With V trimmed by 0 bases and J by 2 bases, 3 bases remained unmatched. CDR1 is SGHRS, CDR2 YFSETQ, per germline. CDR3 residues: CASSLAGTGTYEQYF. Here the CDR3 DNA reads TGCGCCAGCAGCTTGGCCGGGACAGGGACCTACGAGCAGTACTTC.

This clone appeared once. The rearrangement uses TRBV9 and TRBJ1-2; TRBD1 agrees at 8 bases. Germline assignment: CDR1 SGDLS and CDR2 YYNGEE. CDR3 length: 16 residues. J gave up 5 bases and V 3 bases, and 12 bases lay outside the gene matches. The CDR3: CASSADRQGREYGYTF. The DNA of the CDR3 is TGTGCCAGCAGCGCTGACCGACAGGGGAGGGAGTATGGCTACACCTTC.

The CDR3 here is CASSLKTGVETQYF. The CDR3 DNA sequence: TGTGCCAGTAGTTTGAAGACAGGGGTCGAGACCCAGTACTTC. This rearrangement joins TRBV19 to TRBJ2-5; 8 bases agree with TRBD1. This CDR3 is 14 amino acids long. With V trimmed by 5 bases and J by 5 bases, 7 bases remained unmatched. Germline V CDR1 and CDR2: LNHDA, SQIVND (reference sequence).

The chain carries TRBV19 and TRBJ1-1; tentatively, D is TRBD1 (6 bases). Germline V gene sequence: CDR1 LNHDA, CDR2 SQIVND (reference sequence). This CDR3 contains 14 residues. V was cut by 5 bases and J by 7 bases, with 17 bases left in between. The DNA of the CDR3 is TGTGCCAGTAGTTGGGGTCAGGGGTGGGATGAAGCTTTCTTT. It encodes CASSWGQGWDEAFF.

The gene calls are TRBV7-9 and TRBJ1-4, with TRBD1 as a possible D gene (5 bases). CDR3 length: 17 amino acids. Germline loops: CDR1 SEHNR, CDR2 FQNEAQ (reference sequence). V lost 7 bases, J lost 10 bases, and 28 bases lay in between. The CDR3: CASTSLGRAGLDGKLFF. CDR3 nucleotide sequence: TGTGCCAGCACCAGCTTAGGTCGGGCAGGGCTTGATGGAAAACTGTTTTTT.

This clone was seen just once. The chain has TRBV7-9 and TRBJ1-1; D is perhaps TRBD1 (5 bases). The germline V gene encodes CDR1 SEHNR and CDR2 FQNEAQ (reference sequence). Trimming took off 5 bases at V and 5 bases at J, with 12 bases between the two ends. This CDR3 has 13 amino acids. The CDR3 spells CASSLRQGTEAFF. The CDR3 DNA sequence: TGTGCCAGCAGCCTGCGTCAGGGAACTGAAGCTTTCTTT.

The chain employs TRBV5-1 and TRBJ2-5, with D unclear. Germline CDR1 SGHRS, CDR2 YFSETQ. The length of the CDR3 is 11 residues. V was clipped by 3 bases and J by 2 bases, with 2 bases between them. The CDR3 reads CASSSQETQYF. In DNA, the CDR3 is TGCGCCAGCAGCTCGCAAGAGACCCAGTACTTC.

The chain is built from TRBV9 and TRBJ2-1; D perhaps matches TRBD2 (6 bases). Germline values: CDR1 SGDLS, CDR2 YYNGEE. This CDR3 spans 15 amino acids. Trimming took 4 bases from V and 1 from J, leaving 12 bases between them. DNA of the CDR3: TGTGCCAGCAGCCTCGGGGGTATTTCCTACAATGAGCAGTTCTTC. It translates to CASSLGGISYNEQFF.

This clone was picked up a small number of times. CDR3 DNA sequence: TGTGCCAGCAGCCAAGCCCCGGGAAGCGGGAGGACTCTCTACGAGCAGTACTTC. This codes for CASSQAPGSGRTLYEQYF. V is TRBV4-2 and J is TRBJ2-7, with 9 bases fitting TRBD2. The CDR3 loop spans 18 amino acids. Germline V gene lookup returns CDR1 LGHNA and CDR2 YNFKEQ. The ends lost 1 base at V and 3 bases at J; junction bases unmatched: 13.

The V gene is TRBV9, the J gene TRBJ1-1, with D uncertain. The V end was cut by 0 bases, the J end by 4 bases, with 7 bases between. CDR3 length equals 13 residues. CDR1 SGDLS and CDR2 YYNGEE come from the germline V gene. The CDR3 here is CASSVGFGTEAFF. Here the CDR3 DNA reads TGTGCCAGCAGCGTAGGTTTCGGCACTGAAGCTTTCTTT. The full variable domain, with the rest looked up from reference TRBV9 and TRBJ1-1, is DSGVTQTPKHLITATGQRVTLRCSPRSGDLSVYWYQQSLDQGLQFLIQYYNGEERAKGNILERFSAQQFPDLHSELNLSSLELGDSALYFCASSVGFGTEAFFGQGTRLTVV.

The chain joins TRBV28 to TRBJ1-5; the D gene is possibly TRBD1 (6 bases). Trimming took 4 bases from V and 3 from J, leaving 31 bases between them. Germline loops: CDR1 MDHEN, CDR2 SYDVKM. The CDR3 length is 21 residues. The CDR3 loop reads CASSSRSRTNNQGLFNQPQHF. The CDR3, as DNA: TGTGCCAGCAGTTCCAGATCCCGAACCAATAATCAGGGGCTATTCAATCAGCCCCAGCATTTT.

The gene calls are TRBV7-9 and TRBJ2-1; D is undetermined. The CDR3 runs to 14 residues. CDR1 is SEHNR and CDR2 is FQNEAQ in the germline V gene (reference sequence). The V end lost 5 bases, the J end lost 5 bases, and 13 bases lay between the germline ends. The CDR3: CASSPWRSDNEQFF. In DNA, the CDR3 is TGTGCCAGCAGCCCCTGGCGCAGCGACAATGAGCAGTTCTTC.

This sequence joins TRBV27 and TRBJ2-1; D may be TRBD2 (7 bases). The germline V and J ends were trimmed by 6 bases and 3 bases, with 15 bases remaining between them. The CDR3 covers 15 residues. Germline V gives CDR1 MNHEY, CDR2 SMNVEV (reference sequence). CDR3 in DNA: TGTGCCAGCAGGGGGGGGGCCTGGAACTACAATGAGCAGTTCTTC. It yields the protein CASRGGAWNYNEQFF.

This clone was seen only a few times. This chain joins TRBV5-8 and TRBJ1-2; the D is unclear. V was pared by 0 bases and J by 1 base, with 7 bases between. The CDR3 totals 14 residues. Germline V CDR1 and CDR2: SGHTS, YDEGEE. As DNA, the CDR3 is TGTGCCAGCAGCTTGGTAGTAGATAACTATGGCTACACCTTC. Its protein is CASSLVVDNYGYTF.

This chain joins TRBV4-2 and TRBJ2-1; TRBD1 matches 10 bases. J lost 4 bases, V lost 2 bases, and 20 bases had no gene match. The CDR3 has 21 residues. CDR1 is LGHNA, CDR2 YNFKEQ, per germline. Here the CDR3 reads CASSQLAGTGVTGTAYNEQFF. The DNA of the CDR3 is TGTGCCAGCAGCCAACTTGCCGGGACAGGGGTCACCGGGACAGCTTACAATGAGCAGTTCTTC.

This clone was counted once. The V and J genes are TRBV30 and TRBJ1-3, with TRBD1 matching over 7 bases. Germline CDR1 reads GTSNPN; CDR2 reads SVGIG (reference sequence). The junction had 6 bases not matched to a gene; V was cut back by 5 bases and J by 5 bases. This CDR3 spans 13 amino acids. CDR3 nucleotide sequence: TGTGCCTGGCGGGACAGCTCCAGAAACACCATATATTTT. Protein product: CAWRDSSRNTIYF. The whole variable domain, filled in from reference TRBV30 and TRBJ1-3, reads SQTIHQWPATLVQPVGSPLSLECTVEGTSNPNLYWYRQAAGRGLQLLFYSVGIGQISSEVPQNLSASRPQDRQFILSSKKLLLSDSGFYLCAWRDSSRNTIYFGEGSWLTVV.

The V and J genes are TRBV13 and TRBJ2-1; TRBD2 is a possible D gene (7 bases). Germline V gene sequence: CDR1 PRHDT, CDR2 FYEKMQ (reference sequence). This CDR3 spans 14 amino acids. The V end was cut by 1 base, the J end by 6 bases, with 10 bases between. CDR3 protein: CASSLEGGINEQFF. DNA for the CDR3: TGTGCCAGCAGCTTAGAGGGGGGGATCAATGAGCAGTTCTTC.

The rearrangement joins TRBV18 to TRBJ2-1, with TRBD1 as a possible D gene (6 bases). Germline V gives CDR1 KGHSH, CDR2 LQKENI. This CDR3 spans 13 amino acids. V was trimmed by 5 bases and J by 4 bases, leaving 9 bases between them. CDR3 in amino acids: CASSIQGYNEQFF. The DNA of the CDR3 is TGTGCCAGCTCAATCCAGGGGTACAATGAGCAGTTCTTC.

The chain has TRBV6-5 and TRBJ2-3; 7 nucleotides line up with TRBD2. Germline V CDR1 and CDR2: MNHEY, SVGAGI. The trim removed 8 bases at V and 2 bases at J, leaving 10 bases unmatched. CDR3 length: 15 amino acids. In DNA, the CDR3 is TGTGCCAGCTGCCTCGCAGCGGGGAACACAGATACGCAGTATTTT. This sequence encodes CASCLAAGNTDTQYF.

The chain uses TRBV5-1 and TRBJ2-5, with 9 bases matching TRBD1. Germline CDR1 and CDR2: SGHRS and YFSETQ. Losses at the gene ends were 3 bases for V and 2 bases for J; bases not matched to a gene: 5. The CDR3 sequence is 15 residues long. For the CDR3, the DNA is TGCGCCAGCAGCTCGACCGGGACAGGGCAAGAGACCCAGTACTTC. This translates into CASSSTGTGQETQYF.

The rearrangement joins TRBV2 to TRBJ1-5, with 7 positions matching TRBD1. CDR1 is SNHLY and CDR2 is FYNNEI in the germline V gene. J gave up 4 bases and V 4 bases, and 10 bases lay outside the gene matches. The CDR3 has 16 residues. The CDR3 sequence: CASSGGPGGPNQPQHF. The CDR3 DNA sequence: TGTGCCAGCAGTGGAGGGCCAGGGGGTCCGAATCAGCCCCAGCATTTT.

This chain joins TRBV10-3 and TRBJ2-2, with TRBD1 matching over 9 bases. V shed 2 bases and J 7 bases; nucleotides not matched to a gene: 5. The CDR3 contains 15 residues. Looked up from germline, CDR1 is ENHRY and CDR2 is SYGVKD. The CDR3 reads CAISETGGAFGELFF. The CDR3 DNA is TGTGCCATCAGTGAGACAGGGGGCGCCTTCGGGGAGCTGTTTTTT.